The present entry profiles one T cell receptor beta chain with its context. Its cognate antigen has yet to be identified. TCRdb records NextSeq 550 as the sequencer. The Human TCR Profiling Kit (MiLaboratory) was used to prepare UMI-labeled 5' RACE TRB cDNA libraries. cDNA synthesis used the entire amount of extracted RNA, and PCR amplification then used the entire amount of cDNA produced. The libraries were made side by side, with each library going through the same number of PCR cycles. As for how the authors treated the data: About 48,000 +/- 9,800 unique UMI-labeled TRB cDNA molecules per library were extracted with MIGEC and MiXCR, with at least two reads per UMI required. On average, each library contained about 40,000 +/- 10,000 functional in-frame TRB CDR3 nucleotide clonotypes without stop codons. After downsampling to 5000 UMI-labeled TRB molecules per sample, diversity metrics such as normalized Shannon-Wiener and Chao1 were calculated in VDJtools. VDJtools was used to calculate clonotype-size-weighted physicochemical properties of the central five CDR3 residues, namely interaction energy, strength, volume and Kidera factor 4. TCRdb reprocessed the reads, and each CDR3 protein sequence is entered once, without DNA. TCRdb's processing, not the authors' own work, is the source of the V and J calls. This sample's table has entries for more than 80,000 distinct CDR3 sequences. The top ten hold 0.35% to 0.4% of the sample.

These data come from a study of CXCR3-negative and CXCR3-positive naive CD8 T cells (dated by TCRdb to the late 2010s). Describing the broader study: About 135 million TRB reads were obtained in total, roughly 1.5 +/- 0.3 million reads per library. Diversity and physicochemical repertoire analyses covered about a dozen donors pooled from two independent experiments. The TRBV-TRBJ cluster analysis covered naive subsets from 5 or 6 donors and memory cells from 3 donors.

Overall study results and their limits: TRB CDR3s from CXCR3-positive naive cells showed higher hydrophobicity (lower Kidera factor 4), lower energy, and higher strength and volume indices than CXCR3-negative naive cells. Because surface CD5, which is linked to self-reactivity in mice, was comparable between the naive subsets, TCR interaction strength was also inferred from TRB CDR3 physicochemical properties. CXCR3 expression partially decreased after cryopreservation, so most assays used freshly isolated PBMCs. Within the same donor, TRBV-TRBJ usage looked similar between naive CXCR3-negative and CXCR3-positive cells, but memory cells had distinct patterns. Repertoire diversity was comparably high in both naive subsets but much lower in memory CD8+ T cells.

For every CD8+ T cell subset, some 310,000 cells were flow-sorted straight into RLT lysis buffer, and each subset was sorted in triplicate. To keep memory contaminants out, a stringent definition of naive CD8+ T cells was applied: CD45RO-CCR7+CD27+CD95-. Using standard density gradient centrifugation, peripheral blood mononuclear cells were isolated from buffy coats. A FACSAria III was used to flow-sort naive CXCR3-negative and CXCR3-positive CD8+ T cells. Total RNA was extracted from sorted cells using an RNeasy Mini Kit. The sequenced sample consisted of naive CXCR3+ CD8+ T cells from blood. Reading the label with the study, this specimen's cell subset or site is: CD45RO-CCR7+CD27+CD95- naive CD8+ T cells expressing CXCR3 (TNR3+). This TCR came from a human donor in good health. Some clones in this sample may be carry-over from other donors' samples.

CDR3 protein: CASSHGLMITEAFF. Recombination joined TRBV7-9 with TRBJ1-1. The CDR3 goes from the cysteine to the phenylalanine over 14 residues. The DNA is not on file. Looking up the germline V gene (reference sequence) yields CDR1 SEHNR and CDR2 FQNEAQ.